The subject of this entry is one TCR beta chain. At one of its ends the junction is not consistent with the germline gene, which may arise from a read error. Someone with COVID-19 had been met by exposed participants within 2 weeks before study entry. This entry comes from a study of blood T cell repertoires in COVID-19. Study-level background: The United States, Italy and Spain supplied acute and convalescent COVID-19 samples.

Here immunoSEQ multiplex PCR was the method, and the copy in TCRdb shows in-frame clones only, minus some. The table includes 270,000 or so clones, around 84% detected once. This sequence was found in a woman in her 50s who had been exposed to COVID-19. Material for sequencing was PBMCs or T cells enriched from blood (not recorded which).

Here the CDR3 reads CASSRVQANTGELFF. DNA for the CDR3: TGTGCCAGCAGCAGAGTCCAAGCGAATACCGGGGAGCTGTTTTTT. The chain links TRBV9 to TRBJ2-2, with D hard to call. Germline V CDR1 and CDR2: SGDLS, YYNGEE. This CDR3 is 15 amino acids long.